Below, 11 T cell receptor beta chains from the same sample are listed, as sequenced in a study of cytomegalovirus exposure and HLA in healthy donors. PCR used 60 Vbeta primers and 13 Jbeta primers. Generated by immunoSEQ multiplex PCR, the TCRdb table keeps only in-frame clones and is missing some. The sample carries about 96,000 clones, roughly 74% recorded once. Source material: PBMCs. Source of these receptors: a female donor in good health and CMV-seropositive.

This clone has just a few counts. The V and J genes are TRBV9 and TRBJ2-4, with 7 bases aligning to TRBD2. The germline CDR1 and CDR2 sequences are SGDLS and YYNGEE. V lost 5 bases and J lost 7; bases outside the gene matches: 9. The CDR3 is made up of 14 amino acids. CDR3 residues: CASSPGGISNIQYF. The DNA of the CDR3 is TGTGCCAGCAGTCCCGGGGGGATTTCGAACATTCAGTACTTC.

The genes are TRBV5-1 and TRBJ2-5; D perhaps matches TRBD2 (5 bases). This CDR3 contains 15 residues. Trimming removed 0 bases at V and 2 bases at J, with 11 bases between. Germline assignment: CDR1 SGHRS and CDR2 YFSETQ. CDR3 sequence (DNA): TGCGCCAGCAGCTTGGTGTTGGGGAGTCAAGAGACCCAGTACTTC. As protein: CASSLVLGSQETQYF.

This chain connects TRBV5-8 to TRBJ1-1; 8 nucleotides align to TRBD1. The CDR3 runs to 15 residues. V lost 4 bases and J lost 4; bases outside the gene matches: 9. Per the germline V gene, CDR1 is SGHTS and CDR2 is YDEGEE. CDR3 loop: CASSLDTGGGTEAFF. In DNA, the CDR3 is TGTGCCAGCAGCCTTGACACAGGGGGAGGCACTGAAGCTTTCTTT.

This chain connects TRBV6-5 to TRBJ1-2; D may be TRBD1 (5 bases). CDR1 and CDR2 (germline): MNHEY, SVGAGI. The CDR3 loop spans 11 amino acids. V lost 2 bases and J 13 bases, leaving 11 bases between the germline ends. CDR3 protein: CASSYGTGSTF. CDR3 sequence (DNA): TGTGCCAGCAGTTACGGGACTGGGAGCACCTTC.

Only a few counts were recorded for this clone. The chain is built from TRBV5-8 and TRBJ1-6; 9 positions agree with TRBD1. The CDR3 length is 14 residues. J lost 9 bases, V lost 2 bases, and 3 bases had no gene match. Germline CDR1 SGHTS, CDR2 YDEGEE. The DNA of the CDR3 is TGTGCCAGCAGCTTTACAGGGGGCACTTCACCCCTCCACTTT. Its protein is CASSFTGGTSPLHF.

The chain carries TRBV5-1 and TRBJ2-3; 7 bases are shared with TRBD1. V lost 4 bases to trimming and J lost 6 bases; unmatched junction nucleotides: 17. CDR3 length: 17 residues. CDR1 and CDR2 from the germline V gene are SGHRS and YFSETQ. The CDR3 DNA reads as TGCGCCAGCAGCCCTCGGCGTTTAGGGGGCAGGGGGGATACGCAGTATTTT. This codes for CASSPRRLGGRGDTQYF.

The chain has TRBV13 and TRBJ1-4; the D gene is possibly TRBD1 (5 bases). This CDR3 contains 14 residues. V lost 5 bases to trimming and J lost 3 bases, with 10 bases between them. In germline, CDR1 is PRHDT, CDR2 FYEKMQ (reference sequence). The CDR3 region has the DNA TGTGCCAGCAGCCACCGGGACTCTAATGAAAAACTGTTTTTT. It yields the protein CASSHRDSNEKLFF.

The chain links TRBV6-5 to TRBJ2-5; D gene ambiguous. Germline loops: CDR1 MNHEY, CDR2 SVGAGI. The CDR3 extends over 13 amino acids. Trimming stripped 7 bases from V and 5 bases from J, with 14 bases between. The CDR3 loop is CASTYQAPETQYF. CDR3 DNA: TGTGCCAGCACATATCAGGCGCCGGAGACCCAGTACTTC.

V is TRBV28 and J is TRBJ1-4; 7 positions agree with TRBD1. The CDR3 sequence is 14 residues long. From germline, CDR1 is MDHEN and CDR2 SYDVKM. The J segment lost 4 bases and the V segment lost 5 bases, leaving 4 bases of the junction unmatched. Written as DNA, the CDR3 is TGTGCCAGCAGTAGACAGGGTTTTAATGAAAAACTGTTTTTT. Encoded protein: CASSRQGFNEKLFF.

CDR3 sequence: CASRRTGDYEQYF. The CDR3 bases are TGTGCCAGCAGACGGACAGGGGACTACGAGCAGTACTTC. The chain employs TRBV7-6 and TRBJ2-7, with TRBD1 identical over 9 bases. The CDR3 runs 13 residues. In germline, CDR1 is SGHVS, CDR2 FNYEAQ. V was clipped by 6 bases and J by 3 bases; unmatched bases: 3.

The gene calls are TRBV7-9 and TRBJ1-1, with no clear D. Trimming stripped 1 base from V and 0 bases from J, with 6 bases between. Germline lookup yields CDR1 SEHNR and CDR2 FQNEAQ (reference sequence). The CDR3 is made up of 14 amino acids. In nucleotides, the CDR3 is TGTGCCAGCAGCTTAGGGCTGCTGAACACTGAAGCTTTCTTT. Amino acid sequence: CASSLGLLNTEAFF.